A single sample gave rise to the 4 T cell receptor beta chains below, sequenced in a study of OX40 agonist ivuxolimab in advanced cancers. Some clones are missing from TCRdb's copy, which holds only in-frame ones; the method was immunoSEQ multiplex PCR. This table holds some 85,000 clones, around nine tenths found once. The material was CD4+ or CD8+ T cells sorted from blood, obtained in a trial of the OX40 agonist ivuxolimab. The receptors stem from an adult with an advanced solid tumor such as melanoma, head and neck, liver or kidney cancer.

The chain couples TRBV19 to TRBJ2-7; D is unresolved. CDR3 size: 15 residues. V gave up 1 base and J gave up 3 bases, with 13 bases separating them. Germline values: CDR1 LNHDA, CDR2 SQIVND (reference sequence). The CDR3 DNA follows: TGTGCCAGTAGTATAGCTCCGTATGCTGGCTACGAGCAGTACTTC. Its protein is CASSIAPYAGYEQYF. The full variable domain, with the rest looked up from reference TRBV19 and TRBJ2-7, is DGGITQSPKYLFRKEGQNVTLSCEQNLNHDAMYWYRQDPGQGLRLIYYSQIVNDFQKGDIAEGYSVSREKKESFPLTVTSAQKNPTAFYLCASSIAPYAGYEQYFGPGTRLTVT.

The CDR3 DNA is TGTGCCAGTAGTCCGCTCGACGGGGGCACAGATACGCAGTATTTT. Translating gives CASSPLDGGTDTQYF. The chain is built from TRBV19 and TRBJ2-3; tentative D call: TRBD2 (5 bases). Looked up from germline, CDR1 is LNHDA and CDR2 is SQIVND (reference sequence). The ends were cut back, 5 bases at V and 1 base at J, with 13 bases in the middle. This CDR3 is 15 amino acids long.

The CDR3: CASSLASAGYTF. The CDR3 DNA sequence: TGTGCCAGCAGCTTAGCTAGCGCGGGCTACACCTTC. V and J are TRBV7-9 and TRBJ1-2; D is unresolved. Per germline, CDR1 SEHNR and CDR2 FQNEAQ (reference sequence). The CDR3 loop spans 12 amino acids. V was shortened by 0 bases and J by 8 bases, with 7 bases between the two germline ends.

The chain joins TRBV19 to TRBJ2-3; tentatively, D is TRBD2 (5 bases). This CDR3 region has 16 residues. Germline V gene data show CDR1 as LNHDA and CDR2 as SQIVND (reference sequence). The V gene lost 3 bases and the J gene lost 0 bases, with 13 bases spanning the gap. The CDR3 region is CASSMVASLSTDTQYF. The CDR3 DNA sequence: TGTGCCAGTAGTATGGTGGCTAGCTTAAGCACAGATACGCAGTATTTT.